This T cell receptor beta chain was identified in a study of radiotherapy plus CTLA-4 blockade in lung cancer (dated by TCRdb to 2016 to 2019). For the wider study: Among the enrolled patients, around 17% had an objective response, and less than 40% reached disease control. Beyond this particular receptor, the publication reports: The strongest predictors of response were reported to be early dynamic shifts in blood T cell clones along with a rise in serum interferon-beta following radiation. After treatment with radiotherapy and ipilimumab, TCR clones that originated in tumors expanded in peripheral blood.

Libraries were prepared through the immunoSEQ multiplex PCR assay. TCRdb mirrors the immuneACCESS table, restricted to in-frame sequences. Some clones are absent from its copies; in checked studies, under half trace to an unresolved V gene, and the reason for the others is unknown. The sample table lists roughly 90,000 clones, about 86% of them with a count of one. The ten largest clonotypes hold more than 4.5% of the sample. Reading the germline V gene (reference sequence) gives CDR1 MNHNY and CDR2 SVGAGI. Measured from the cysteine to the phenylalanine, the CDR3 is 13 residues long. Left in the record is the CDR3 DNA by itself, 39 bases read in frame from the first base. Here V drops 7 bases and J drops 5 bases, and the junction holds 5 bases not matched to any gene. In regard to this clone: It lacks a known antigen. Within one base of it there is no much larger clone, and no base qualities were kept.

Focal radiation therapy combined with CTLA-4 blockade (ipilimumab) was tested in patients with chemo-refractory metastatic non-small-cell lung cancer. Rearrangement joined TRBV6-6 to TRBJ1-1, with TRBD1 matching 9 junction bases. The specimen was peripheral blood, collected from a patient treated with radiotherapy plus ipilimumab. The clonotype was recovered from a human donor with non-small cell lung cancer that progressed on radiotherapy plus ipilimumab. The CDR3 corresponds to CASTDRGGTEAFF. Read as DNA, the sequence is TGTGCCAGCACCGACAGGGGGGGAACTGAAGCTTTCTTT.